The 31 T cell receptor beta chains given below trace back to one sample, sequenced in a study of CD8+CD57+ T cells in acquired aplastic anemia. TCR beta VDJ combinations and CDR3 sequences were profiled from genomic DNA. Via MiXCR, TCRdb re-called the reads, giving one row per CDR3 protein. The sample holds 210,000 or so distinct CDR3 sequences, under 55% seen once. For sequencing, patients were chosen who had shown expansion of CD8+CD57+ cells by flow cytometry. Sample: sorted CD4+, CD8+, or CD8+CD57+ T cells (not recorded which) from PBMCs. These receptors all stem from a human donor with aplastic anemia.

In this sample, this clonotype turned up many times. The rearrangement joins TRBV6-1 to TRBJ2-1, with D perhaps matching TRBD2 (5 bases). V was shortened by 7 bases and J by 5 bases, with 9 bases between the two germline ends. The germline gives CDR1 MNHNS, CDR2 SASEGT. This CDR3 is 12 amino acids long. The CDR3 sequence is CASNLADNEQFF. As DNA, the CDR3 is TGTGCCAGCAACCTAGCAGACAATGAGCAGTTCTTC.

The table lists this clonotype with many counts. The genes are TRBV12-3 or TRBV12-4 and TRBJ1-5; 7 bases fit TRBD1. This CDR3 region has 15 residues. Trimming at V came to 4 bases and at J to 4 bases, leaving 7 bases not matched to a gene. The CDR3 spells CASSSRQGENQPQHF. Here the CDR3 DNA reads TGTGCCAGCAGTTCCCGACAGGGCGAGAATCAGCCCCAGCATTTT.

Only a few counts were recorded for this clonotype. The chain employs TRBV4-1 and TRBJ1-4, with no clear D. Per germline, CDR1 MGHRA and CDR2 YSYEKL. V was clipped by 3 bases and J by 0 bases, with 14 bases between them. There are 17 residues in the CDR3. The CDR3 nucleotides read TGCGCCAGCAGCCAGCCCCTAACCCGGACAACTAATGAAAAACTGTTTTTT. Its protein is CASSQPLTRTTNEKLFF.

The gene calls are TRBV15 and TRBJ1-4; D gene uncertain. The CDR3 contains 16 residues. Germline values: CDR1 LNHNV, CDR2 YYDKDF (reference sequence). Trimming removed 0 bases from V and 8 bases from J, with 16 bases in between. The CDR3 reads CATSRDPRGGGEKLFF. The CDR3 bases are TGTGCCACCAGCAGAGATCCCCGAGGAGGAGGCGAAAAACTGTTTTTT.

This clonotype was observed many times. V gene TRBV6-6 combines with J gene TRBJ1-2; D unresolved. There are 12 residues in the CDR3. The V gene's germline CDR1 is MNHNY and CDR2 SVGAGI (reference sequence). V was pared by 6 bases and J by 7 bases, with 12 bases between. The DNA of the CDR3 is TGTGCCAGCAGGATAGATTCCCGTGGCTACACCTTC. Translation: CASRIDSRGYTF.

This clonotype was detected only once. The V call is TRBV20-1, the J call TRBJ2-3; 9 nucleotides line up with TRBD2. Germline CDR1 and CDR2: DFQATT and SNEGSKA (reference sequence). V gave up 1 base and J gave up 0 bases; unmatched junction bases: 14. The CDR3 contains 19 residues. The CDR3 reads CSARATYTLAGTSTDTQYF. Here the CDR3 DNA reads TGCAGTGCTAGAGCCACATACACTCTAGCGGGGACTAGCACAGATACGCAGTATTTT.

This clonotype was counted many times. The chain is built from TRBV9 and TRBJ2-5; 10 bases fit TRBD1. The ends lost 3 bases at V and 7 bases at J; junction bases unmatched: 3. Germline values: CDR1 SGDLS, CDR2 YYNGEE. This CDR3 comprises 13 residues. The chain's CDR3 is CASSGGDRGTQYF. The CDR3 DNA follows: TGTGCCAGCAGCGGCGGGGACAGGGGGACCCAGTACTTC.

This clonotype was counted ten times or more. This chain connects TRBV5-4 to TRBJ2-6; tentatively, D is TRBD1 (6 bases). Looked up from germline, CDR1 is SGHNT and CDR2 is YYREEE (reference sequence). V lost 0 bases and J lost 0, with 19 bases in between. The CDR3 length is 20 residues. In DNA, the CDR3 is TGTGCCAGCAGCTTGGCCGGAGGAAGGACAGCCCTCTCTGGGGCCAACGTCCTGACTTTC. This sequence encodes CASSLAGGRTALSGANVLTF.

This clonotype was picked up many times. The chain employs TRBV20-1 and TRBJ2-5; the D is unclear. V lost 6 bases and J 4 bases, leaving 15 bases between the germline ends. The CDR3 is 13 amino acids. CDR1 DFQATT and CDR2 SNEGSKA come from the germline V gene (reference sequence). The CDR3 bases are TGCAGTGCGTCACTTAGCCGGAGAGAGACCCAGTACTTC. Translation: CSASLSRRETQYF.

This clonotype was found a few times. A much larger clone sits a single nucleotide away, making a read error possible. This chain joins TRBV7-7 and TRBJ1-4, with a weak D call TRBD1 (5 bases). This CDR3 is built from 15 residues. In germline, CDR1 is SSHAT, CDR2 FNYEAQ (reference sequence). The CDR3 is CTSSLGQTTNEKLFF. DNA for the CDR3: TGTACTAGCAGCTTGGGGCAGACGACTAATGAAAAACTGTTTTTT.

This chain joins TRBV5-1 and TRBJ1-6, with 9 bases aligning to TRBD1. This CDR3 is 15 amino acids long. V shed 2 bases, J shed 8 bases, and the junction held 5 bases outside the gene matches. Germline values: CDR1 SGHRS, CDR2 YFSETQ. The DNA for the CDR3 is TGCGCCAGCAGCTTAACTCGGACAGGGGATTCACCCCTCCACTTT. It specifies CASSLTRTGDSPLHF.

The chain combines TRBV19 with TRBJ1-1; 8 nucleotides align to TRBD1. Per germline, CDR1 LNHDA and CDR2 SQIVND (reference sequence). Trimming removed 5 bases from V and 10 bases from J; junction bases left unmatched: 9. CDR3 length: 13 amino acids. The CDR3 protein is CASSQQGGGRAFF. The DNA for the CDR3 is TGTGCCAGTAGTCAACAGGGGGGCGGAAGAGCTTTCTTT. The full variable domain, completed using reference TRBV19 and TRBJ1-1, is DGGITQSPKYLFRKEGQNVTLSCEQNLNHDAMYWYRQDPGQGLRLIYYSQIVNDFQKGDIAEGYSVSREKKESFPLTVTSAQKNPTAFYLCASSQQGGGRAFFGQGTRLTVV.

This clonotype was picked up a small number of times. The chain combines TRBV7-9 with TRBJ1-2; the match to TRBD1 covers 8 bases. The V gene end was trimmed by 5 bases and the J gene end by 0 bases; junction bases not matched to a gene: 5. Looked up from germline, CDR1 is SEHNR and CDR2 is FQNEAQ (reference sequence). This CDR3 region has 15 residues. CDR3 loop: CASSPRTGSNYGYTF. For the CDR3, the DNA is TGTGCCAGCAGCCCCCGGACAGGGTCTAACTATGGCTACACCTTC.

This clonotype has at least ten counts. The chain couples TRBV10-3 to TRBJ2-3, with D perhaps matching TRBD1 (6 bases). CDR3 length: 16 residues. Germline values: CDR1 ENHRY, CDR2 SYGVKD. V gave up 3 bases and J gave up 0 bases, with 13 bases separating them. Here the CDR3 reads CAISDSGTSSTDTQYF. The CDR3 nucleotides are TGTGCCATCAGTGATTCCGGGACAAGTAGCACAGATACGCAGTATTTT.

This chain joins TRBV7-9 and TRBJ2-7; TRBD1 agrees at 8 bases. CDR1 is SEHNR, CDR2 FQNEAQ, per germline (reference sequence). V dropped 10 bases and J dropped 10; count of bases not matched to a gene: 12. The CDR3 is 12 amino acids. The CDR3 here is CATSSGTGEQYF. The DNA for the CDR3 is TGTGCCACTTCTTCCGGGACAGGCGAACAGTACTTC. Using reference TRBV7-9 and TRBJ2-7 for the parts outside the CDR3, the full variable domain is DTGVSQNPRHKITKRGQNVTFRCDPISEHNRLYWYRQTLGQGPEFLTYFQNEAQLEKSRLLSDRFSAERPKGSFSTLEIQRTEQGDSAMYLCATSSGTGEQYFGPGTRLTVT.

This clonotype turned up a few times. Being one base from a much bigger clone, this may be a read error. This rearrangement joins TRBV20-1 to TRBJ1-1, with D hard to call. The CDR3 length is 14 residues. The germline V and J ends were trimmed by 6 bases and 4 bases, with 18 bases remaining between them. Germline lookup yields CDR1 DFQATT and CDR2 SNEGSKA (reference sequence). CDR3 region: CSAKPGNMSTEAFF. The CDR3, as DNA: TGCAGTGCCAAACCGGGAAACATGAGCACTGAAGCTTTCTTT.

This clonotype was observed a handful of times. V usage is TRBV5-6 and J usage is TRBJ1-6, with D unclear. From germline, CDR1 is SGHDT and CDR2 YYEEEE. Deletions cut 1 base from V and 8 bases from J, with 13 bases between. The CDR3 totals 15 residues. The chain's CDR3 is CASSLRSGRDSPLHF. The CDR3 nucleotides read TGTGCCAGCAGCTTGAGATCCGGAAGGGATTCACCCCTCCACTTT.

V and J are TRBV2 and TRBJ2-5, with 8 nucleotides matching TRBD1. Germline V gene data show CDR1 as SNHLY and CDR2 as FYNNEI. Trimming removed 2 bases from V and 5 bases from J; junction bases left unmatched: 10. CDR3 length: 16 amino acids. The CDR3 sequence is CASSERQGAEGETQYF. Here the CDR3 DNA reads TGTGCCAGCAGTGAACGTCAGGGGGCGGAGGGGGAGACCCAGTACTTC. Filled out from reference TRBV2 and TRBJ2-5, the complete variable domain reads EPEVTQTPSHQVTQMGQEVILRCVPISNHLYFYWYRQILGQKVEFLVSFYNNEISEKSEIFDDQFSVERPDGSNFTLKIRSTKLEDSAMYFCASSERQGAEGETQYFGPGTRLLVL.

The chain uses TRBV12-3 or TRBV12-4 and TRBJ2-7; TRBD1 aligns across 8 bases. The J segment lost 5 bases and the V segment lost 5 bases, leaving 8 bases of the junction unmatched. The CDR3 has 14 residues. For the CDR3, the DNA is TGTGCCAGCAGTCACCGGACAGGGCTGGACGAGCAGTACTTC. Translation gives CASSHRTGLDEQYF.

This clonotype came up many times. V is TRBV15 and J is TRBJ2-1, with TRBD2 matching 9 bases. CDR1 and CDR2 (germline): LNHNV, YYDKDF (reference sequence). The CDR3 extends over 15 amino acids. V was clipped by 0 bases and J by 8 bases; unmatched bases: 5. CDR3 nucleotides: TGTGCCACCAGCAGAGATCGGCCTAGCGGGGATGAGCAGTTCTTC. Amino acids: CATSRDRPSGDEQFF.

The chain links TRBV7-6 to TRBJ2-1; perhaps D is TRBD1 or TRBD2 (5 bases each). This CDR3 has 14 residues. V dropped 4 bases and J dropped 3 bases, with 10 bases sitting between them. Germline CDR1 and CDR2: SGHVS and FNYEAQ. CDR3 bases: TGTGCCAGCAGCTGGGGACCCTTCTACAATGAGCAGTTCTTC. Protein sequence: CASSWGPFYNEQFF. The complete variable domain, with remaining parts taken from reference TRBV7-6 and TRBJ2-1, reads GAGVSQSPRYKVTKRGQDVALRCDPISGHVSLYWYRQALGQGPEFLTYFNYEAQQDKSGLPNDRFSAERPEGSISTLTIQRTEQRDSAMYRCASSWGPFYNEQFFGPGTRLTVL.

The CDR3 nucleotides are TGTGCCATCAGTGAGACGTCTCCGGGGAATAATCAGCCCCAGCATTTT. Translated, it gives CAISETSPGNNQPQHF. This chain links TRBV10-3 with TRBJ1-5; no definite D call. V was shortened by 2 bases and J by 4 bases, with 15 bases between the two germline ends. The CDR3 is 16 amino acids. The V gene's germline CDR1 is ENHRY and CDR2 SYGVKD.

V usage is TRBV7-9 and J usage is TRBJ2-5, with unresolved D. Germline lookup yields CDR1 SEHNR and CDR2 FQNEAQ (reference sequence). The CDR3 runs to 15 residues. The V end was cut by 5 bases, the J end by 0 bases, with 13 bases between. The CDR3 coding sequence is TGTGCCAGCAGCCCCGCTAGAGGAGACCAAGAGACCCAGTACTTC. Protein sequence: CASSPARGDQETQYF.

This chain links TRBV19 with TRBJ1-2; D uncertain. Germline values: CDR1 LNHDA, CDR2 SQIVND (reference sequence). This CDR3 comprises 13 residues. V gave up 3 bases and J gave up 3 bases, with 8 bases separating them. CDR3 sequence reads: CASSIDNYYGYTF. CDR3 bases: TGTGCCAGTAGTATCGACAACTACTATGGCTACACCTTC.

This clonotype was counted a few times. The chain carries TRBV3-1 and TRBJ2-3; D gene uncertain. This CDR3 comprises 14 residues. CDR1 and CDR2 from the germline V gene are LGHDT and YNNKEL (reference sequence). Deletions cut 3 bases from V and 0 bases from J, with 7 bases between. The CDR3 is CASSQGESTDTQYF. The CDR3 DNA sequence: TGTGCCAGCAGCCAGGGCGAGAGCACAGATACGCAGTATTTT.

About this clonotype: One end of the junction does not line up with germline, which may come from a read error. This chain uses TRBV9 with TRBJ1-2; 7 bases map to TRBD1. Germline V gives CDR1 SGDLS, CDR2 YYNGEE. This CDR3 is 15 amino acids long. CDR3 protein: CASSPLSGQVYGHTF. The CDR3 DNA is TGTGCCAGCAGCCCTCTGTCCGGACAGGTCTATGGCCACACCTTC.

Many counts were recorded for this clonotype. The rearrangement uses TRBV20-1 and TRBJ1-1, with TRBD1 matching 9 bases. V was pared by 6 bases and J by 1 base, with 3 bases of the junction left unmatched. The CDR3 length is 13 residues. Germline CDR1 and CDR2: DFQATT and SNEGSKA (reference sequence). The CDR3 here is CSAEDRGNTEAFF. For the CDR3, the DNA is TGCAGTGCCGAGGACAGGGGGAACACTGAAGCTTTCTTT.

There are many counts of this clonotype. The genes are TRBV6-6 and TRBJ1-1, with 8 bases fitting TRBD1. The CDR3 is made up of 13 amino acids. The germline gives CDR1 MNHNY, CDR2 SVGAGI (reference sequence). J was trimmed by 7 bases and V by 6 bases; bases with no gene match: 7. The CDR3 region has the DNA TGTGCCAGCAGCACACAGGGGGTCATTGAAGCTTTCTTT. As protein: CASSTQGVIEAFF.

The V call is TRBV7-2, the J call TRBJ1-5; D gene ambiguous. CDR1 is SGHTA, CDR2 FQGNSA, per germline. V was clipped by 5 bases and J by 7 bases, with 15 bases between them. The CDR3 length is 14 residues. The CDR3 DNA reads TGTGCCAGCAGCCTCGGACCCCCGGCCCAGCCCCAGCATTTT. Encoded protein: CASSLGPPAQPQHF.

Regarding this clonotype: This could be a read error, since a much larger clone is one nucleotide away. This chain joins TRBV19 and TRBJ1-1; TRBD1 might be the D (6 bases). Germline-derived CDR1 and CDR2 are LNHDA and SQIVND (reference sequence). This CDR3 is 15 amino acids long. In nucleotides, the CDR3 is TGTGCCAGTAGTACCCCTAACAGGGTCGCTACTGGAGCTTTCTTT. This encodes CASSTPNRVATGAFF.

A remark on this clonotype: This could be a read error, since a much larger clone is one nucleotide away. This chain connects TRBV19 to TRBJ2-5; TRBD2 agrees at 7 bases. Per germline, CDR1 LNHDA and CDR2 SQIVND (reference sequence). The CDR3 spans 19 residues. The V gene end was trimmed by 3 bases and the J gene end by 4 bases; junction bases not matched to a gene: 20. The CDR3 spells CASSIPRAEGRAGVETQYF. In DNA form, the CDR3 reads TGTGCCAGTAGTATCCCCCGAGCGGAGGGGCGGGCGGGAGTAGAGACCCAGTACTTC.